What follows are 31 T cell receptor beta chains derived from one specimen sequenced in a study of T cell responses to AZD1222 COVID-19 vaccine. Produced via immunoSEQ multiplex PCR; TCRdb's table is partial and in-frame only. In the table there are about 76,000 clones, about 83% of which are singletons. Sequenced here: peripheral blood, sampled 28 days after the second dose of the MenACWY control vaccine. The origin of the receptors is an adult who received the MenACWY meningococcal vaccine as a control.

This sequence joins TRBV2 and TRBJ2-1; weak D call: TRBD2 (5 bases). There are 14 residues in the CDR3. CDR1 is SNHLY, CDR2 FYNNEI, per germline. V lost 7 bases and J lost 9, with 19 bases in between. The CDR3 here is CASNLAPSRGEQFF. DNA for the CDR3: TGTGCCAGCAATCTAGCCCCCTCACGAGGTGAGCAGTTCTTC.

V usage is TRBV3-1 (or the pseudogene TRBV3-2) and J usage is TRBJ2-3; the D gene could be TRBD1 or TRBD2 (5 bases each). V dropped 3 bases and J dropped 4 bases, with 20 bases sitting between them. CDR1 is LGHDT, CDR2 YNNKEL, per germline (reference sequence). The CDR3 is 17 residues long. CDR3: CASSQTAQGVRPDTQYF. Here the CDR3 DNA reads TGTGCCAGCAGCCAGACAGCGCAGGGAGTGAGGCCAGATACGCAGTATTTT.

J is TRBJ2-1 and V is TRBV28, with D possibly TRBD1 on 5 matching bases. CDR3 length: 16 amino acids. Germline values: CDR1 MDHEN, CDR2 SYDVKM. With 3 bases removed from V and 5 bases from J, the gap between germline ends came to 17 bases. The CDR3 loop reads CASSFGAKRYDNEQFF. The DNA for the CDR3 is TGTGCCAGCAGTTTTGGGGCCAAGAGGTACGACAATGAGCAGTTCTTC. Complete variable domain (other parts from reference TRBV28 and TRBJ2-1): DVKVTQSSRYLVKRTGEKVFLECVQDMDHENMFWYRQDPGLGLRLIYFSYDVKMKEKGDIPEGYSVSREKKERFSLILESASTNQTSMYLCASSFGAKRYDNEQFFGPGTRLTVL.

In its sample, this clone was seen once. This chain connects TRBV7-6 to TRBJ2-7; 9 bases fit TRBD2. This CDR3 comprises 15 residues. V lost 2 bases, J lost 6 bases, and 8 bases stayed unmatched. From germline, CDR1 is SGHVS and CDR2 FNYEAQ. Written as DNA, the CDR3 is TGTGCCAGCAGCTTAAGTCCGGGACTAGCAATCGAGCAGTACTTC. Translating it yields CASSLSPGLAIEQYF.

This chain uses TRBV6-4 with TRBJ2-3; D possibly corresponds to TRBD2 (6 bases). The CDR3 consists of 16 residues. Trimming removed 4 bases at V and 1 base at J, with 15 bases between. CDR1 is MRHNA, CDR2 SNTAGT, per germline. The CDR3 loop is CASSAAPSARTDTQYF. DNA of the CDR3: TGTGCCAGCAGTGCCGCACCTAGCGCCCGCACAGATACGCAGTATTTT.

This clone appeared a single time. V usage is TRBV19 and J usage is TRBJ1-2; 7 positions match TRBD1. CDR1 and CDR2 from the germline V gene are LNHDA and SQIVND (reference sequence). With V trimmed by 3 bases and J by 2 bases, 6 bases remained unmatched. The CDR3 consists of 15 residues. The CDR3 reads CASSMGLGQNYGYTF. The CDR3 DNA is TGTGCCAGTAGTATGGGTTTGGGACAGAACTATGGCTACACCTTC.

This clone has only a few counts. The rearrangement links TRBV9 to TRBJ1-5, with unresolved D. The CDR3 extends over 14 amino acids. From germline, CDR1 is SGDLS and CDR2 YYNGEE. V lost 0 bases, J lost 8 bases, and 12 bases lay in between. CDR3 protein: CASSVDSETKPQHF. The CDR3 region has the DNA TGTGCCAGCAGCGTAGATTCGGAAACTAAGCCCCAGCATTTT.

The V and J genes are TRBV5-1 and TRBJ1-6, with a tentative D call TRBD1 (5 bases). V lost 7 bases and J lost 7, with 12 bases in between. CDR1 and CDR2 (germline): SGHRS, YFSETQ. The CDR3 sequence is 13 residues long. The CDR3 bases are TGCGCCAGCGGAGTACAGGAGAATTCACCCCTCCACTTT. It translates to CASGVQENSPLHF.

The rearrangement uses TRBV5-3 and TRBJ2-7, with 14 bases that match TRBD2. TRBV5-3 is an ORF for which the function is uncertain. The V gene end was trimmed by 0 bases and the J gene end by 4 bases; junction bases not matched to a gene: 0. This CDR3 has 15 residues. The chain's CDR3 is CARSLGLAGGYEQYF. The CDR3 region has the DNA TGTGCCAGAAGCTTGGGACTAGCGGGAGGGTACGAGCAGTACTTC.

The chain is built from TRBV19 and TRBJ1-5; no definite D call. Germline assignment: CDR1 LNHDA and CDR2 SQIVND (reference sequence). The V end was cut by 5 bases, the J end by 4 bases, with 18 bases between. The CDR3 length is 16 residues. As DNA, the CDR3 is TGTGCCAGTAGTGCTATTAGGGTATTACGGAATCAGCCCCAGCATTTT. This gives the protein CASSAIRVLRNQPQHF.

This clone occurred a few times. The chain combines TRBV11-2 with TRBJ1-6; the D is unclear. The V gene's germline CDR1 is SGHAT and CDR2 FQNNGV. V lost 0 bases and J 10 bases, leaving 7 bases between the germline ends. This CDR3 contains 13 residues. For the CDR3, the DNA is TGTGCCAGCAGCTTAGATAGGGCCTCACCCCTCCACTTT. Translating gives CASSLDRASPLHF.

This chain joins TRBV20-1 and TRBJ1-5; D ambiguous. The CDR3 spans 10 residues. The V and J ends lost 5 bases and 7 bases respectively, with 6 bases between them. The germline gives CDR1 DFQATT, CDR2 SNEGSKA (reference sequence). The CDR3 here is CSASRQPQHF. DNA of the CDR3: TGCAGTGCTTCTCGCCAGCCCCAGCATTTT.

This chain connects TRBV9 to TRBJ2-3; no definite D call. This CDR3 region has 12 residues. The germline V and J ends were trimmed by 4 bases and 2 bases, with 5 bases remaining between them. Germline V gene sequence: CDR1 SGDLS, CDR2 YYNGEE. In nucleotides, the CDR3 is TGTGCCAGCAGCCCAAACACAGATACGCAGTATTTT. Its protein is CASSPNTDTQYF.

The chain has TRBV5-1 and TRBJ1-4, with TRBD1 matching over 9 bases. The CDR3 is 13 amino acids. The V gene end was trimmed by 5 bases and the J gene end by 7 bases; junction bases not matched to a gene: 3. Germline V lookup: CDR1 SGHRS, CDR2 YFSETQ. DNA for the CDR3: TGCGCCAGCAGAAGACAGGGGGGTGAAAAACTGTTTTTT. This codes for CASRRQGGEKLFF.

This chain joins TRBV10-3 and TRBJ2-2, with 9 bases fitting TRBD1. Germline CDR1 ENHRY, CDR2 SYGVKD. The V and J ends lost 10 bases and 3 bases, in that order; junction bases with no gene match: 6. The CDR3 has 14 amino acids. CDR3 nucleotide sequence: TGTGCCACCACAGGGGGCACGTACACCGGGGAGCTGTTTTTT. Its translation is CATTGGTYTGELFF.

The sample holds a few counts of this clone. The rearrangement links TRBV6-5 to TRBJ1-6; D ambiguous. This CDR3 has 13 amino acids. V was shortened by 8 bases and J by 6 bases, with 11 bases between the two germline ends. Germline-derived CDR1 and CDR2 are MNHEY and SVGAGI. For the CDR3, the DNA is TGTGCCAGCTCAGGCCAGCCTAATTCACCCCTCCACTTT. Encoded protein: CASSGQPNSPLHF.

V gene TRBV5-1 combines with J gene TRBJ1-1; perhaps TRBD1 as D (5 bases). The germline gives CDR1 SGHRS, CDR2 YFSETQ. The germline V and J ends were trimmed by 2 bases and 0 bases, with 17 bases remaining between them. This CDR3 comprises 17 residues. CDR3 sequence reads: CASSLTGTGVLNTEAFF. In nucleotides, the CDR3 is TGCGCCAGCAGCTTAACCGGGACGGGGGTATTGAACACTGAAGCTTTCTTT. Combining the CDR3 with reference TRBV5-1 and TRBJ1-1 gives the whole variable domain KAGVTQTPRYLIKTRGQQVTLSCSPISGHRSVSWYQQTPGQGLQFLFEYFSETQRNKGNFPGRFSGRQFSNSRSEMNVSTLELGDSALYLCASSLTGTGVLNTEAFFGQGTRLTVV.

This sequence joins TRBV27 and TRBJ1-6; 7 bases match TRBD1. Germline CDR1 MNHEY, CDR2 SMNVEV (reference sequence). The CDR3 length is 14 residues. The junction had 2 bases not matched to a gene; V was cut back by 2 bases and J by 7 bases. The CDR3 bases are TGTGCCAGCAGTTTAGACAGGGAGAATTCACCCCTCCACTTT. This sequence encodes CASSLDRENSPLHF.

The chain links TRBV27 to TRBJ2-3; 8 nucleotides align to TRBD2. CDR1 MNHEY and CDR2 SMNVEV come from the germline V gene (reference sequence). The CDR3 spans 17 residues. After removal of 6 bases from V and 2 bases from J, the junction contained 13 bases not matched to a gene. CDR3 DNA sequence: TGTGCCAGCAGCAAATCGACTAGCGTAAGGTTCACAGATACGCAGTATTTT. This encodes CASSKSTSVRFTDTQYF.

The chain joins TRBV5-1 to TRBJ2-5; 11 bases map to TRBD2. The V and J ends lost 2 bases and 1 base, in that order; junction bases with no gene match: 7. Germline values: CDR1 SGHRS, CDR2 YFSETQ. This CDR3 region has 17 residues. CDR3 nucleotides: TGCGCCAGCAGCTTACGTACTAGCGGGGGAGCCCAAGAGACCCAGTACTTC. Translated: CASSLRTSGGAQETQYF.

The CDR3 DNA sequence: TGTGCCAGCAGTGACAGCTTGAACACTGAAGCTTTCTTT. Translating it yields CASSDSLNTEAFF. The V call is TRBV12-3 or TRBV12-4, the J call TRBJ1-1; weak D call: TRBD1 (5 bases). The CDR3 totals 13 residues. The V and J ends lost 5 bases and 0 bases respectively, with 7 bases between them.

This clone was counted only a few times. The gene calls are TRBV6-2 or TRBV6-3 and TRBJ2-1, with TRBD2 as a possible D gene (5 bases). The CDR3 loop spans 12 amino acids. The germline V gene has CDR1 MNHEY and CDR2 SVGEGT. Trimming removed 2 bases from V and 8 bases from J, with 7 bases in between. The CDR3: CASSYTDYEQFF. The CDR3 DNA reads as TGTGCCAGCAGTTACACGGACTATGAGCAGTTCTTC.

This clone was seen only a few times. The chain uses TRBV7-9 and TRBJ1-1; D unresolved. The CDR3 has 11 residues. V lost 5 bases and J 6 bases, leaving 7 bases between the germline ends. Germline CDR1 is SEHNR and CDR2 is FQNEAQ (reference sequence). The CDR3 nucleotides are TGTGCCAGCAGCCACGTAGCTGAAGCTTTCTTT. It translates to CASSHVAEAFF.

This clone has more than one count but fewer than ten. CDR3 nucleotide sequence: TGTGCCAGCAGTGGGACTAGCGGGAGCTACAATGAGCAGTTCTTC. The encoded protein is CASSGTSGSYNEQFF. The genes are TRBV2 and TRBJ2-1, with 13 bases lining up with TRBD2. There are 15 residues in the CDR3. CDR1 is SNHLY, CDR2 FYNNEI, per germline. V shed 4 bases, J shed 3 bases, and the junction held 0 bases outside the gene matches.

There are many counts of this clone. V gene TRBV4-3 combines with J gene TRBJ2-2, with 9 bases fitting TRBD2. CDR1 LGHNA and CDR2 YSLEER come from the germline V gene. The CDR3 runs to 18 residues. Unmatched junction bases numbered 15, after V lost 4 bases and J lost 6 bases. In DNA, the CDR3 is TGCGCCAGCAGCCCCCGGGGAGCGGGGGGCGGGAGCGCCGGGGAGCTGTTTTTT. Translating gives CASSPRGAGGGSAGELFF.

The chain links TRBV28 to TRBJ1-2, with a weak D call TRBD1 (5 bases). This CDR3 spans 12 amino acids. The germline V gene encodes CDR1 MDHEN and CDR2 SYDVKM. Between the trimmed V and J ends, which lost 4 bases and 7 bases, there was a span of 10 bases. CDR3 in DNA: TGTGCCAGCAGTTCCCAGGGAGGTGGCTACACCTTC. Its protein product is CASSSQGGGYTF.

V and J are TRBV2 and TRBJ1-1; 7 bases match TRBD1. V shed 4 bases and J 0 bases; nucleotides not matched to a gene: 2. The CDR3 runs to 14 residues. The germline CDR1 and CDR2 sequences are SNHLY and FYNNEI. CDR3 in DNA: TGTGCCAGCAGTGGGGGACAGTTGAACACTGAAGCTTTCTTT. Amino acids: CASSGGQLNTEAFF.

The chain employs TRBV11-3 and TRBJ2-3, with D possibly matching TRBD1 (6 bases). The CDR3 totals 13 residues. Germline V gene data show CDR1 as SGHNT and CDR2 as YENEEA. V lost 5 bases to trimming and J lost 4 bases, with 10 bases between them. CDR3 protein: CASSPGVADTQYF. CDR3 sequence (DNA): TGTGCCAGCAGCCCAGGGGTGGCAGATACGCAGTATTTT.

The chain uses TRBV7-9 and TRBJ2-7, with no clear D. Germline values: CDR1 SEHNR, CDR2 FQNEAQ (reference sequence). This CDR3 contains 12 residues. The germline V and J ends were trimmed by 8 bases and 4 bases, with 12 bases remaining between them. The CDR3 nucleotides are TGTGCCAGCGGGGTAGACGGATACGAGCAGTACTTC. Its protein product is CASGVDGYEQYF.

This clone appeared a single time. The chain combines TRBV4-3 with TRBJ2-2; no clear D. The germline V and J ends were trimmed by 0 bases and 4 bases, with 18 bases remaining between them. Germline lookup yields CDR1 LGHNA and CDR2 YSLEER. This CDR3 has 18 residues. This CDR3 reads CASSQDRIGGLSTGELFF. The DNA of the CDR3 is TGCGCCAGCAGCCAAGATAGGATCGGTGGTTTGAGCACCGGGGAGCTGTTTTTT.

CDR3 DNA: TGTGCCAGCAGCCCCCCCCCGGACGTCCCAGATACGCAGTATTTT. Its translation: CASSPPPDVPDTQYF. The gene calls are TRBV6-2 or TRBV6-3 and TRBJ2-3; no definite D call. Germline loops: CDR1 MNHEY, CDR2 SVGEGT. V lost 6 bases to trimming and J lost 4 bases, with 17 bases between them. The CDR3 has 15 residues.